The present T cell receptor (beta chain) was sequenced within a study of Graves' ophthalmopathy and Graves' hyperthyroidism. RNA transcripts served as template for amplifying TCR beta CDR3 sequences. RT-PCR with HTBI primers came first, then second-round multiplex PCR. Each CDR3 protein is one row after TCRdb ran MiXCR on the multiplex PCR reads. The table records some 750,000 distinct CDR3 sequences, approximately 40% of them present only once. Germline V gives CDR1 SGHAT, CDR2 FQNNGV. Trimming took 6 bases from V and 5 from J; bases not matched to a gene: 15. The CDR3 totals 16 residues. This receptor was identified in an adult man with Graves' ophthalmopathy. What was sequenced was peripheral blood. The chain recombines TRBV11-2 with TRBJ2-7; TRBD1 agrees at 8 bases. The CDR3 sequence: CASSYAGADRAHEQYF. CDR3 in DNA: TGTGCCAGCAGTTATGCCGGAGCGGACAGGGCCCACGAGCAGTACTTC.